These 27 T cell receptor beta chains share one sample of origin, sequenced in a study of OX40 agonist ivuxolimab in advanced cancers. Sequenced by immunoSEQ multiplex PCR; TCRdb stores in-frame clones only, minus some. The sample holds under 100,000 clones, 85% to 90% seen once. Sequences were derived from CD4+ or CD8+ T cells sorted from blood, sampled in a trial of the OX40 agonist ivuxolimab. These receptors all stem from an adult with an advanced solid tumor such as melanoma, head and neck, liver or kidney cancer.

This clone was seen more than once but under ten times. This chain connects TRBV4-1 to TRBJ2-3; D might be TRBD2 (5 bases). Germline CDR1 reads MGHRA; CDR2 reads YSYEKL. Trimming shortened V by 2 bases and J by 3 bases, and 15 bases separated the two germline ends. There are 16 residues in the CDR3. This CDR3 reads CASSQIRLERTDTQYF. The CDR3 DNA reads as TGCGCCAGCAGCCAAATAAGACTCGAGCGGACAGATACGCAGTATTTT.

The CDR3 here is CASSFRRGGTDTQYF. The CDR3 DNA reads as TGTGCCAGCAGTTTTCGGAGGGGGGGCACAGATACGCAGTATTTT. The chain links TRBV28 to TRBJ2-3; D might be TRBD1 or TRBD2, each matching 6 bases. The CDR3 has 15 amino acids. Trimming pared 3 bases from V and 1 base from J, leaving 11 bases between. From germline, CDR1 is MDHEN and CDR2 SYDVKM.

The chain links TRBV29-1 to TRBJ1-5, with D unclear. Between the trimmed V and J ends, which lost 8 bases and 5 bases, there was a span of 7 bases. Germline CDR1 and CDR2: SQVTM and ANQGSEA. The CDR3 is made up of 10 amino acids. CDR3 nucleotide sequence: TGCAGCCTAGAGCATCAGCCCCAGCATTTT. It specifies CSLEHQPQHF.

The chain couples TRBV7-2 to TRBJ2-1; D may be TRBD1 (6 bases). CDR3 size: 16 residues. Deletions cut 3 bases from V and 0 bases from J, with 12 bases between. Germline V gene lookup returns CDR1 SGHTA and CDR2 FQGNSA. The CDR3 DNA reads as TGTGCCAGCAGCTTGAGGGGGACAAGCTCCTACAATGAGCAGTTCTTC. It yields the protein CASSLRGTSSYNEQFF.

This clone was seen just once. V usage is TRBV4-1 and J usage is TRBJ2-6; 9 bases fit TRBD2. The J segment lost 3 bases and the V segment lost 3 bases, leaving 9 bases of the junction unmatched. The CDR3 length is 18 residues. Per the germline V gene, CDR1 is MGHRA and CDR2 is YSYEKL. The CDR3 DNA sequence: TGCGCCAGCAGCCAGCCAAGCGGGGGGAGGCGTGGGGCCAACGTCCTGACTTTC. It encodes CASSQPSGGRRGANVLTF.

This sequence joins TRBV18 and TRBJ1-1, with D maybe TRBD1 (5 bases). The CDR3 has 13 amino acids. V lost 6 bases to trimming and J lost 3 bases, with 11 bases between them. CDR1 and CDR2 (germline): KGHSH, LQKENI. CDR3 loop: CASSYEQDTEAFF. CDR3 sequence (DNA): TGTGCCAGCTCGTATGAACAGGACACTGAAGCTTTCTTT.

V and J are TRBV11-2 and TRBJ2-2; either TRBD1 or TRBD2 may fit D (5 bases each). Trimming pared 0 bases from V and 3 bases from J, leaving 8 bases between. Looked up from germline, CDR1 is SGHAT and CDR2 is FQNNGV. The CDR3 is 15 amino acids. The chain's CDR3 is CASSLEWGYTGELFF. Written as DNA, the CDR3 is TGTGCCAGCAGCTTAGAGTGGGGGTACACCGGGGAGCTGTTTTTT.

V and J are TRBV27 and TRBJ1-1, with D unresolved. Germline CDR1 is MNHEY and CDR2 is SMNVEV (reference sequence). V lost 5 bases and J 9 bases, leaving 22 bases between the germline ends. The CDR3 spans 15 residues. The CDR3 DNA sequence: TGTGCCAGCAGTGGTACGACACCTTCTCCTGGTCAAGCTTTCTTT. Its translation: CASSGTTPSPGQAFF.

V and J are TRBV28 and TRBJ2-4; TRBD2 matches at 12 bases. The CDR3 sequence is 17 residues long. Germline CDR1 reads MDHEN; CDR2 reads SYDVKM. V gave up 6 bases and J gave up 0 bases; unmatched junction bases: 6. The CDR3 DNA reads TGTGCCAGCAGGACTAGCGGGGGACCGCTAGCCAAAAACATTCAGTACTTC. This sequence encodes CASRTSGGPLAKNIQYF.

The gene calls are TRBV28 and TRBJ1-2, with 8 bases identical to TRBD1. The CDR3 has 12 amino acids. V lost 6 bases and J lost 8; bases outside the gene matches: 5. CDR1 is MDHEN, CDR2 SYDVKM, per germline. The CDR3 DNA follows: TGTGCCAGCAGCGACAGGGGAAGGGGCTACACCTTC. Its protein is CASSDRGRGYTF.

A single count supports this clone. This chain links TRBV2 with TRBJ2-7; D is possibly TRBD1 (6 bases). The length of the CDR3 is 17 residues. The ends were cut back, 1 base at V and 3 bases at J, with 19 bases in the middle. Germline-derived CDR1 and CDR2 are SNHLY and FYNNEI. This CDR3 reads CASSEGEPRDIVYEQYF. In nucleotides, the CDR3 is TGTGCCAGCAGTGAAGGAGAACCCCGGGACATAGTCTACGAGCAGTACTTC.

The chain has TRBV7-2 and TRBJ1-1; 7 nucleotides line up with TRBD1. V shed 0 bases, J shed 4 bases, and the junction held 17 bases outside the gene matches. This CDR3 has 19 residues. The germline CDR1 and CDR2 sequences are SGHTA and FQGNSA. This CDR3 reads CASSLARRTGVGRSTEAFF. CDR3 coding DNA: TGTGCCAGCAGCTTAGCGAGAAGAACAGGGGTAGGGAGAAGCACTGAAGCTTTCTTT.

CDR3 in amino acids: CASSSGQGVNEQYF. CDR3 nucleotides: TGTGCCAGCTCGTCCGGACAGGGCGTCAACGAGCAGTACTTC. This sequence joins TRBV7-9 and TRBJ2-7, with 8 nucleotides matching TRBD1. Germline trimming cut 8 bases from V and 5 bases from J; bases unmatched to any gene: 11. This CDR3 spans 14 amino acids. Germline assignment: CDR1 SEHNR and CDR2 FQNEAQ (reference sequence).

CDR3 protein: CASAQISGANVLTF. The DNA for the CDR3 is TGTGCCAGTGCTCAGATCTCTGGGGCCAACGTCCTGACTTTC. The chain links TRBV19 to TRBJ2-6; D is unresolved. The CDR3 is 14 amino acids. The germline V gene encodes CDR1 LNHDA and CDR2 SQIVND (reference sequence). V was trimmed by 8 bases and J by 0 bases, leaving 8 bases between them.

This rearrangement joins TRBV11-2 to TRBJ2-1; 8 positions match TRBD2. The V gene's germline CDR1 is SGHAT and CDR2 FQNNGV. The V segment lost 5 bases and the J segment 6 bases; nucleotides outside the gene matches: 12. The CDR3 runs 16 residues. The CDR3 region is CASSAHGGGGSNEQFF. Written as DNA, the CDR3 is TGTGCCAGCAGCGCACATGGGGGCGGGGGGAGCAATGAGCAGTTCTTC.

V usage is TRBV5-1 and J usage is TRBJ2-5; D is ambiguous. The CDR3 contains 13 residues. From germline, CDR1 is SGHRS and CDR2 YFSETQ. The V end was cut by 0 bases, the J end by 7 bases, with 10 bases between. The CDR3 here is CASSLEDRGTQYF. The CDR3 DNA is TGCGCCAGCAGCTTGGAGGATAGAGGGACCCAGTACTTC.

This clone has a handful of counts. The rearrangement uses TRBV5-6 and TRBJ2-3; D gene uncertain. Trimming removed 0 bases at V and 5 bases at J, with 4 bases between. CDR1 is SGHDT, CDR2 YYEEEE, per germline. This CDR3 comprises 12 residues. CDR3 region: CASSLVLDTQYF. CDR3 nucleotides: TGTGCCAGCAGCTTGGTTCTAGATACGCAGTATTTT.

This chain joins TRBV5-1 and TRBJ2-1; 8 nucleotides match TRBD1. This CDR3 has 15 amino acids. Trimming at V came to 3 bases and at J to 0 bases, leaving 2 bases not matched to a gene. CDR1 SGHRS and CDR2 YFSETQ come from the germline V gene. CDR3 amino acids: CASSWGTGSYNEQFF. CDR3 DNA sequence: TGCGCCAGCAGCTGGGGGACAGGCTCCTACAATGAGCAGTTCTTC.

There are a few counts of this clone. V usage is TRBV30 and J usage is TRBJ1-5; possibly TRBD1 for D (6 bases). There are 14 residues in the CDR3. Trimming shortened V by 1 base and J by 4 bases, and 11 bases separated the two germline ends. Germline assignment: CDR1 GTSNPN and CDR2 SVGIG (reference sequence). CDR3 region: CAWSEGGGNQPQHF. Written as DNA, the CDR3 is TGTGCCTGGAGTGAGGGGGGAGGAAATCAGCCCCAGCATTTT.

CDR3 protein: CATRYGLGEETQYF. The CDR3 nucleotides are TGTGCCACCCGGTACGGGCTGGGTGAAGAGACCCAGTACTTC. This chain connects TRBV6-5 to TRBJ2-5, with D unclear. The CDR3 runs 14 residues. CDR1 MNHEY and CDR2 SVGAGI come from the germline V gene. V dropped 10 bases and J dropped 3 bases, with 18 bases sitting between them.

The V gene is TRBV9, the J gene TRBJ1-2; 10 nucleotides match TRBD1. Germline CDR1 SGDLS, CDR2 YYNGEE. The CDR3 covers 13 residues. After removal of 3 bases from V and 8 bases from J, the junction contained 4 bases not matched to a gene. CDR3 DNA: TGTGCCAGCAGCGCCGGGACAGGGGAAGGCTACACCTTC. Amino acids: CASSAGTGEGYTF.

V and J are TRBV13 and TRBJ2-7, with TRBD2 matching 9 bases. This CDR3 has 18 amino acids. The V segment lost 3 bases and the J segment 4 bases; nucleotides outside the gene matches: 16. Germline V gives CDR1 PRHDT, CDR2 FYEKMQ (reference sequence). The CDR3 DNA follows: TGTGCCAGCAGCTTTGGACTGAGCGGGGGGACTATTTTGTACGAGCAGTACTTC. Amino acid sequence: CASSFGLSGGTILYEQYF.

The chain has TRBV5-1 and TRBJ2-7, with TRBD1 matching over 8 bases. CDR3 length equals 13 residues. J gave up 1 base and V 4 bases, and 1 base lay outside the gene matches. Germline lookup yields CDR1 SGHRS and CDR2 YFSETQ. The CDR3 is CASSDRGSYEQYF. The CDR3 region has the DNA TGCGCCAGCAGCGACAGGGGATCCTACGAGCAGTACTTC. Full variable domain (missing parts from reference TRBV5-1 and TRBJ2-7): KAGVTQTPRYLIKTRGQQVTLSCSPISGHRSVSWYQQTPGQGLQFLFEYFSETQRNKGNFPGRFSGRQFSNSRSEMNVSTLELGDSALYLCASSDRGSYEQYFGPGTRLTVT.

This clone was recorded once. This chain links TRBV2 with TRBJ1-2; the D gene is possibly TRBD1 (6 bases). The CDR3 has 14 amino acids. Germline V gene sequence: CDR1 SNHLY, CDR2 FYNNEI. V was clipped by 7 bases and J by 4 bases, with 16 bases between them. Written as DNA, the CDR3 is TGTGCCAGCACCCGAGACGAGACAGGCTATGGCTACACCTTC. Translated: CASTRDETGYGYTF.

The V and J genes are TRBV19 and TRBJ2-7; D not resolved. The germline V and J ends were trimmed by 5 bases and 5 bases, with 13 bases remaining between them. This CDR3 is built from 13 residues. Germline values: CDR1 LNHDA, CDR2 SQIVND (reference sequence). CDR3 protein: CASSVTPFHEQYF. CDR3 sequence (DNA): TGTGCCAGTAGTGTAACTCCTTTTCACGAGCAGTACTTC.

This clone occurred a few times. The chain employs TRBV28 and TRBJ1-5; unclear D gene. Looked up from germline, CDR1 is MDHEN and CDR2 is SYDVKM. Deletions cut 4 bases from V and 6 bases from J, with 7 bases between. The CDR3 is 12 amino acids. CDR3: CASSSGGQPQHF. CDR3 DNA sequence: TGTGCCAGCAGTTCGGGCGGTCAGCCCCAGCATTTT.

This chain joins TRBV5-1 and TRBJ2-7; 11 nucleotides match TRBD1. This CDR3 has 15 residues. Per germline, CDR1 SGHRS and CDR2 YFSETQ. J was trimmed by 2 bases and V by 2 bases; bases with no gene match: 3. For the CDR3, the DNA is TGCGCCAGCAGCTTCGCGGGACAGGGGGCCTACGAGCAGTACTTC. This gives the protein CASSFAGQGAYEQYF.